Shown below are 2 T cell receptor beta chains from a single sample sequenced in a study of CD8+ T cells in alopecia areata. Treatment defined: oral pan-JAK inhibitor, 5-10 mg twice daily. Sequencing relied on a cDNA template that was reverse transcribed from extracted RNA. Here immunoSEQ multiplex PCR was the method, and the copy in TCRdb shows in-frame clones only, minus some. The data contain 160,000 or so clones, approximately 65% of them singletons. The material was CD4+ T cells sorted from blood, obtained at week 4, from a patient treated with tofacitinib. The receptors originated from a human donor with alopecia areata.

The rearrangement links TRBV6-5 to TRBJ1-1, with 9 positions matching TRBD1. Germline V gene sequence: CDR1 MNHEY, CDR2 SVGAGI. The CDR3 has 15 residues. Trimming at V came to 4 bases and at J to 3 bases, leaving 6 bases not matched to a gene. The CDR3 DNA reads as TGTGCCAGCAGTTCCCCCGACAGGGGGGACACTGAAGCTTTCTTT. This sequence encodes CASSSPDRGDTEAFF.

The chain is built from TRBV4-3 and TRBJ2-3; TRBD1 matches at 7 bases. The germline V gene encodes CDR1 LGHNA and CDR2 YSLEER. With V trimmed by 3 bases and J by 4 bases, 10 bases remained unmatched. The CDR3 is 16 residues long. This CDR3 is CASSHSPGQTADTQYF. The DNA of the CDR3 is TGCGCCAGCAGCCATTCCCCGGGACAGACGGCAGATACGCAGTATTTT.